The 6 T cell receptor beta chains below come from one sample, sequenced in a study of vaccination effects on CD4 cells after COVID-19. Before any sequencing was done, the ViraFEST assay used viral peptide pools to expand antigen-specific CD4+ T cells. Culturing for 9 to 10 days preceded CD4+ T cell isolation. Vaccination of participants consisted of two doses of either the BNT162b2 or mRNA-1273 vaccine. Their recognized antigens are unknown. TCRdb keeps only in-frame clones here, not all; method: immunoSEQ multiplex PCR. The table records 15,000 to 20,000 clones, about 78% of them present only once. The sequencing used CD4+ T cells from PBMCs cultured with HCoV-NL63 spike peptides, collected after COVID-19 vaccination. The receptor source for this set is a human donor who received a COVID-19 vaccine.

This sequence joins TRBV27 and TRBJ1-2, with unresolved D. V was cut by 2 bases and J by 4 bases, with 11 bases left in between. Germline V gene lookup returns CDR1 MNHEY and CDR2 SMNVEV (reference sequence). The CDR3 covers 14 residues. The CDR3 spells CASSLDKGAYGYTF. As DNA, the CDR3 is TGTGCCAGCAGTTTAGACAAAGGCGCCTATGGCTACACCTTC.

The chain couples TRBV7-2 to TRBJ2-1, with 10 bases aligning to TRBD2. V shed 1 base and J 4 bases; nucleotides not matched to a gene: 1. The germline CDR1 and CDR2 sequences are SGHTA and FQGNSA. CDR3 length: 15 amino acids. CDR3 region: CASSLGTSGYNEQFF. The CDR3 coding sequence is TGTGCCAGCAGCTTAGGGACTAGCGGTTACAATGAGCAGTTCTTC.

The rearrangement joins TRBV13 to TRBJ2-1, with D possibly TRBD2 on 7 matching bases. Trimming shortened V by 3 bases and J by 10 bases, and 10 bases separated the two germline ends. CDR3 length equals 12 residues. Germline-derived CDR1 and CDR2 are PRHDT and FYEKMQ (reference sequence). CDR3 amino acids: CASSFSGGEQFF. The CDR3 DNA reads as TGTGCCAGCAGCTTCTCGGGGGGCGAGCAGTTCTTC.

J is TRBJ2-1 and V is TRBV19; D may be TRBD1 (6 bases). Germline V lookup: CDR1 LNHDA, CDR2 SQIVND (reference sequence). Trimming stripped 2 bases from V and 4 bases from J, with 15 bases between. The CDR3 totals 16 residues. For the CDR3, the DNA is TGTGCCAGTAGTATACTTACCCAGGGGACGTACAATGAGCAGTTCTTC. This translates into CASSILTQGTYNEQFF.

This clone occurred once. V and J are TRBV15 and TRBJ2-7, with 11 bases aligning to TRBD2. Trimming cost V 0 bases and J 2 bases; bases outside gene matches: 3. This CDR3 has 16 amino acids. Germline lookup yields CDR1 LNHNV and CDR2 YYDKDF (reference sequence). CDR3 region: CATSRELAGAPYEQYF. The CDR3 DNA reads as TGTGCCACCAGCAGAGAACTAGCGGGAGCACCCTACGAGCAGTACTTC.

V is TRBV6-1 and J is TRBJ1-1; D perhaps matches TRBD1 (5 bases). This CDR3 region has 14 residues. The germline V and J ends were trimmed by 1 base and 4 bases, with 10 bases remaining between them. Germline lookup yields CDR1 MNHNS and CDR2 SASEGT. DNA for the CDR3: TGTGCCAGCAGTGAAGGGGGGGTAATCACTGAAGCTTTCTTT. It is translated as CASSEGGVITEAFF.